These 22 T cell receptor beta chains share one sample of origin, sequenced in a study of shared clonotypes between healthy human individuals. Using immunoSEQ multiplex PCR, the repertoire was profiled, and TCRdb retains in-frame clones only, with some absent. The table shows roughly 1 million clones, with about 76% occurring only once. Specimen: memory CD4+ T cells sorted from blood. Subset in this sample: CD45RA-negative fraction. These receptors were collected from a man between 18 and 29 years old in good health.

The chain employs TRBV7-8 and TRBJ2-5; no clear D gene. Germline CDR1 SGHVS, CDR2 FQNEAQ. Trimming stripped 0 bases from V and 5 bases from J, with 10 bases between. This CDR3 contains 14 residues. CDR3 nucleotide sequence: TGTGCCAGCAGCTTAGCCGTGGGGTGGGAGACCCAGTACTTC. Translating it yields CASSLAVGWETQYF.

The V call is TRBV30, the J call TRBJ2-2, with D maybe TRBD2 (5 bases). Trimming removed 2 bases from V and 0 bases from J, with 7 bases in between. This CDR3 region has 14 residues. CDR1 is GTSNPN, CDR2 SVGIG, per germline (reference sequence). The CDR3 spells CAWSRGTNTGELFF. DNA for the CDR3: TGTGCCTGGAGTCGGGGAACGAACACCGGGGAGCTGTTTTTT.

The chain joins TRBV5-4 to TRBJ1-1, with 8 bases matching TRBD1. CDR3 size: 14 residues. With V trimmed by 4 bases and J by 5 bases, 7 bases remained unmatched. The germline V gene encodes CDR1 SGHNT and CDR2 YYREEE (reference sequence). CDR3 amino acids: CASSPQGGGTEAFF. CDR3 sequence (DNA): TGTGCCAGCAGCCCACAGGGGGGCGGGACTGAAGCTTTCTTT.

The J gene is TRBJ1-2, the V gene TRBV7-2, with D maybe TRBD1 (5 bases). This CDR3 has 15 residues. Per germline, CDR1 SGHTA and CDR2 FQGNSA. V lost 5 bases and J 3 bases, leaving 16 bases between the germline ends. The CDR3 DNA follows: TGTGCCAGCAGCACACGTACCGGGACCTACTATGGCTACACCTTC. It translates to CASSTRTGTYYGYTF. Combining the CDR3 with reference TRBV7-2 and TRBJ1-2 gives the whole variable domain GAGVSQSPSNKVTEKGKDVELRCDPISGHTALYWYRQSLGQGLEFLIYFQGNSAPDKSGLPSDRFSAERTGGSVSTLTIQRTQQEDSAVYLCASSTRTGTYYGYTFGSGTRLTVV.

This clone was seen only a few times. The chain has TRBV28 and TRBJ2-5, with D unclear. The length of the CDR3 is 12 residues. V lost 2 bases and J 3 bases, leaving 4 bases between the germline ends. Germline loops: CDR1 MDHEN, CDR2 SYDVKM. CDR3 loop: CASSLRKETQYF. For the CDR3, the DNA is TGTGCCAGCAGTTTACGAAAAGAGACCCAGTACTTC.

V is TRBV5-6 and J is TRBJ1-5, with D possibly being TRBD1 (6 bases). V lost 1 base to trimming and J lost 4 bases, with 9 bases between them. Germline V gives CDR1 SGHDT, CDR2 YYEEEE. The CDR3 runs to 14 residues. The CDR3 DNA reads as TGTGCCAGCAGCTTGAACAGGGTTAATCAGCCCCAGCATTTT. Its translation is CASSLNRVNQPQHF.

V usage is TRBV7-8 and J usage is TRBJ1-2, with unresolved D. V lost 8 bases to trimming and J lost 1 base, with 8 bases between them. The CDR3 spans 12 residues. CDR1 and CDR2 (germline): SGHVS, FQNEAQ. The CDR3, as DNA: TGTGCCAGCGGGCAGGTTAACTATGGCTACACCTTC. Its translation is CASGQVNYGYTF.

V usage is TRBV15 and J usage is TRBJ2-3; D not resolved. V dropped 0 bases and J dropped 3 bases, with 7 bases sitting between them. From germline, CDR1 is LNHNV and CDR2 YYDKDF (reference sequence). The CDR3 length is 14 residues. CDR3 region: CATSRDRLTDTQYF. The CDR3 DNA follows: TGTGCCACCAGCAGAGACAGGCTAACAGATACGCAGTATTTT.

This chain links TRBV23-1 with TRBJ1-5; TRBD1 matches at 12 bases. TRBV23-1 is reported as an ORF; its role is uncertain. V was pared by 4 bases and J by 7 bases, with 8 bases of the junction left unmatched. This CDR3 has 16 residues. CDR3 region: CASSLLGTGGEQPQHF. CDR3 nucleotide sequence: TGCGCCAGCAGTCTCCTGGGGACAGGGGGCGAACAGCCCCAGCATTTT.

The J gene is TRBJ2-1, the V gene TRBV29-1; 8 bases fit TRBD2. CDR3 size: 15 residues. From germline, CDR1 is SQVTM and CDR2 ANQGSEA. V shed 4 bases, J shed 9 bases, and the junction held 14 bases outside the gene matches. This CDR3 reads CSVASSPGGEGEQFF. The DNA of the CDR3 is TGCAGCGTTGCCTCGTCTCCGGGAGGGGAGGGTGAGCAGTTCTTC.

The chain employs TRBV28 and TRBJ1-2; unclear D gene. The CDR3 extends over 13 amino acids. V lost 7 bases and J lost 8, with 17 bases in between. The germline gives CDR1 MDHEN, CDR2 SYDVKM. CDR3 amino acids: CASKEEGLGGYTF. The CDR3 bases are TGTGCCAGCAAGGAGGAGGGTCTAGGCGGCTACACCTTC.

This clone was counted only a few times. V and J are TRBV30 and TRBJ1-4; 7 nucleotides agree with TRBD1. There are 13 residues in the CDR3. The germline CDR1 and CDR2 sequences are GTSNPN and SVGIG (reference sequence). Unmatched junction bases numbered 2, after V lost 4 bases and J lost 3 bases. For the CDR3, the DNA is TGTGCCTGGAAGGGACAGCCTAATGAAAAACTGTTTTTT. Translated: CAWKGQPNEKLFF.

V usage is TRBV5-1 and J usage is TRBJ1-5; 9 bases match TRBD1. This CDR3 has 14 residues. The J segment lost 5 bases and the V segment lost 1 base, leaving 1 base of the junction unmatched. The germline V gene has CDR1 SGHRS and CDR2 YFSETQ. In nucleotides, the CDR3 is TGCGCCAGCAGCTTGACAGGGGGCGATCAGCCCCAGCATTTT. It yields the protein CASSLTGGDQPQHF.

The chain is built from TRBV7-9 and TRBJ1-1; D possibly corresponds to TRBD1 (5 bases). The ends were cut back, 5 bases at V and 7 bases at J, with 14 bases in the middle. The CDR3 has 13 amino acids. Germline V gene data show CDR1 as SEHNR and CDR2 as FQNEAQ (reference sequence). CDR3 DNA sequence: TGTGCCAGCAGCCAATGGTCGGGGGGTGAAGCTTTCTTT. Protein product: CASSQWSGGEAFF.

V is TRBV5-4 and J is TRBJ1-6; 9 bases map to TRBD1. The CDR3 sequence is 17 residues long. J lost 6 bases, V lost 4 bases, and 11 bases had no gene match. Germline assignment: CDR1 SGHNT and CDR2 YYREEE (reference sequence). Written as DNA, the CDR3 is TGTGCCAGCAGCCTACCGGGACAGGGACTTGGTAATTCACCCCTCCACTTT. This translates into CASSLPGQGLGNSPLHF. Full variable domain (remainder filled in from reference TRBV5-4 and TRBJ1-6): ETGVTQSPTHLIKTRGQQVTLRCSSQSGHNTVSWYQQALGQGPQFIFQYYREEENGRGNFPPRFSGLQFPNYSSELNVNALELDDSALYLCASSLPGQGLGNSPLHFGNGTRLTVT.

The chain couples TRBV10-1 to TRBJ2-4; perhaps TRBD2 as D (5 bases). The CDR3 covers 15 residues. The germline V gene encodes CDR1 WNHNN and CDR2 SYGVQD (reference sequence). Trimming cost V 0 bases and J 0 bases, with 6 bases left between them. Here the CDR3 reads CASSESRVAKNIQYF. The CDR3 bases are TGCGCCAGCAGTGAGTCGAGGGTAGCCAAAAACATTCAGTACTTC.

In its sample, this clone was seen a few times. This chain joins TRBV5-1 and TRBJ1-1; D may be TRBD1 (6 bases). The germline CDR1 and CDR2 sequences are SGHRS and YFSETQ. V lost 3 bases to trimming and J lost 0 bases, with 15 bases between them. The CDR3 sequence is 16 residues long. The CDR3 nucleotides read TGCGCCAGCAGCTCCCGGGGGGCAGGGATGAACACTGAAGCTTTCTTT. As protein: CASSSRGAGMNTEAFF.

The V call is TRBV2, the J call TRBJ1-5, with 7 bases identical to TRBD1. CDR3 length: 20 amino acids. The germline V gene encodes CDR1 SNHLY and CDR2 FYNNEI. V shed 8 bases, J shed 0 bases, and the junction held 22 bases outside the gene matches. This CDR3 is CASPGGRQGEGVYSNQPQHF. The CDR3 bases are TGTGCCAGCCCAGGGGGACGACAGGGAGAGGGGGTCTATAGCAATCAGCCCCAGCATTTT.

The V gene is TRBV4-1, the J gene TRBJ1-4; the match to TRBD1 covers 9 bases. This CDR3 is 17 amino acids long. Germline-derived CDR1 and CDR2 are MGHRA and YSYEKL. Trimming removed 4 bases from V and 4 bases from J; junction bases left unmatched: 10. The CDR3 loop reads CASSRGQGPRVNEKLFF. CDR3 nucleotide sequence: TGCGCCAGCAGCCGCGGACAGGGGCCCCGTGTTAATGAAAAACTGTTTTTT.

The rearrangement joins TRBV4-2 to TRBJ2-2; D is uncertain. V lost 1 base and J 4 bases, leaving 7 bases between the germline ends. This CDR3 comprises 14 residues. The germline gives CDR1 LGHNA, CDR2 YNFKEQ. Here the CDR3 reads CASSQVEATGELFF. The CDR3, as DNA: TGTGCCAGCAGCCAAGTCGAGGCCACCGGGGAGCTGTTTTTT.

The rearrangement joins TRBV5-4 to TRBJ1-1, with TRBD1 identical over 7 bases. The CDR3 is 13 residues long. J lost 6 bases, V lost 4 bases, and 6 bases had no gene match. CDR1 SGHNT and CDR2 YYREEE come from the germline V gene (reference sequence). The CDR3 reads CASSVTGTAEAFF. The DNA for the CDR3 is TGTGCCAGCAGCGTGACAGGGACGGCTGAAGCTTTCTTT.

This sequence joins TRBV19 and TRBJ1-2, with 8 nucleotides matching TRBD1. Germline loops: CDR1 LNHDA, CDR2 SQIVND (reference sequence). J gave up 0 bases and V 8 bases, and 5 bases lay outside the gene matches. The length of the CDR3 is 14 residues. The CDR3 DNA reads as TGTGCCAGTTGGACAGGGAAAGCTAACTATGGCTACACCTTC. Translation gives CASWTGKANYGYTF.